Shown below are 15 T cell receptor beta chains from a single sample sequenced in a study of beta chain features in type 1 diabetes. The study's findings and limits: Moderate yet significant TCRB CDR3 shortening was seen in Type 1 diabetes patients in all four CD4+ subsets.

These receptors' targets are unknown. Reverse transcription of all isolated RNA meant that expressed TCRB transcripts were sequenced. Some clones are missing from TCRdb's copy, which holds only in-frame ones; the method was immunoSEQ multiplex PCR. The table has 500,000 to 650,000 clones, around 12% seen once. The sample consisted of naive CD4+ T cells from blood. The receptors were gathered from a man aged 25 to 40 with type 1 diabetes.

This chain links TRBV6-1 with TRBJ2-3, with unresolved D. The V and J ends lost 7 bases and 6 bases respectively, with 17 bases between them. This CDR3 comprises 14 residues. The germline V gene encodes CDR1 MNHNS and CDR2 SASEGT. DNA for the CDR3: TGTGCCAGCACAAGAGTTTTCCAGAAGGATACGCAGTATTTT. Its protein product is CASTRVFQKDTQYF.

The CDR3 sequence is CASSFQPGGGETQYF. The DNA of the CDR3 is TGTGCCAGCAGCTTCCAGCCAGGGGGCGGTGAGACCCAGTACTTC. V and J are TRBV7-2 and TRBJ2-5; the match to TRBD1 covers 8 bases. Germline CDR1 and CDR2: SGHTA and FQGNSA. The CDR3 extends over 15 amino acids. Trimming took 3 bases from V and 5 from J; bases not matched to a gene: 8.

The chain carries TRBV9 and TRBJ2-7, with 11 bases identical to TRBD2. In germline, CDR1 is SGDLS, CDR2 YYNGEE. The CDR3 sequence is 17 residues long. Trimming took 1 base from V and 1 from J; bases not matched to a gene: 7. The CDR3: CASSVSPSSGGSYEQYF. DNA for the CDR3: TGTGCCAGCAGCGTATCCCCGTCTAGCGGGGGGTCCTACGAGCAGTACTTC. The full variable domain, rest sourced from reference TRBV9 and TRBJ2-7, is DSGVTQTPKHLITATGQRVTLRCSPRSGDLSVYWYQQSLDQGLQFLIQYYNGEERAKGNILERFSAQQFPDLHSELNLSSLELGDSALYFCASSVSPSSGGSYEQYFGPGTRLTVT.

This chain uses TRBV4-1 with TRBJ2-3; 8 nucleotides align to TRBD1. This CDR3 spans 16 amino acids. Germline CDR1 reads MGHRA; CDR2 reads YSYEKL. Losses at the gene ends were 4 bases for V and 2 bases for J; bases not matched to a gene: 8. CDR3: CASSLRQGKDTDTQYF. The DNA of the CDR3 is TGCGCCAGCAGCCTCCGACAGGGGAAAGACACAGATACGCAGTATTTT.

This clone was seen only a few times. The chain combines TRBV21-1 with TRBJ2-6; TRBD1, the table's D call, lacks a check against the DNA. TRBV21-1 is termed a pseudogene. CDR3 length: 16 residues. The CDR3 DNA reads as TGTGCCAGCAGCAAACAGGGGGCGACTGGGGCCAACGTCCTGACTTTC. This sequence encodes CASSKQGATGANVLTF.

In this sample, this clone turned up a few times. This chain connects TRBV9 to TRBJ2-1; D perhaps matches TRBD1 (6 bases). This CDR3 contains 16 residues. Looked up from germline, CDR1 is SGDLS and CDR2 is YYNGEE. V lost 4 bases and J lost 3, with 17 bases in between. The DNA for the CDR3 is TGTGCCAGCAGCCCCGCCGGGACAATGATCTACAATGAGCAGTTCTTC. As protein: CASSPAGTMIYNEQFF. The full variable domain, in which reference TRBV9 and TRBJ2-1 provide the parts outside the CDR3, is DSGVTQTPKHLITATGQRVTLRCSPRSGDLSVYWYQQSLDQGLQFLIQYYNGEERAKGNILERFSAQQFPDLHSELNLSSLELGDSALYFCASSPAGTMIYNEQFFGPGTRLTVL.

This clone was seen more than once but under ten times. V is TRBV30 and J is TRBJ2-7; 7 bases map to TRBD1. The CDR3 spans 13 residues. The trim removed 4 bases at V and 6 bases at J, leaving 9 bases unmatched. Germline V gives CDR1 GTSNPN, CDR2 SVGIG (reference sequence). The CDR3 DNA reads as TGTGCCTGGACCAACAGGGGTTCGGGCGAGCAGTACTTC. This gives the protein CAWTNRGSGEQYF.

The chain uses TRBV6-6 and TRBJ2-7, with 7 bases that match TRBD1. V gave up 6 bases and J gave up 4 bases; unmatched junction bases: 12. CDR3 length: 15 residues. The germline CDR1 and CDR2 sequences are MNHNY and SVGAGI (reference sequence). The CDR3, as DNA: TGTGCCAGCAGCGAGGGATGGGACAGACGATACGAGCAGTACTTC. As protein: CASSEGWDRRYEQYF.

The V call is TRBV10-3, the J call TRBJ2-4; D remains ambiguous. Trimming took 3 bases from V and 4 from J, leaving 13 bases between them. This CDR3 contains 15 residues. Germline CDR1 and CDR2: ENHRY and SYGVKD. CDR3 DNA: TGTGCCATCAGTGAACCCGCAGGAGAAAAAAACATTCAGTACTTC. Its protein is CAISEPAGEKNIQYF.

The CDR3 protein is CASSANPTSVGELFF. The CDR3, as DNA: TGTGCCAGCAGCGCTAACCCGACTAGCGTCGGGGAGCTGTTTTTT. This chain links TRBV9 with TRBJ2-2; 8 nucleotides match TRBD2. The germline V gene has CDR1 SGDLS and CDR2 YYNGEE. V lost 3 bases, J lost 7 bases, and 8 bases stayed unmatched. The CDR3 is 15 residues long.

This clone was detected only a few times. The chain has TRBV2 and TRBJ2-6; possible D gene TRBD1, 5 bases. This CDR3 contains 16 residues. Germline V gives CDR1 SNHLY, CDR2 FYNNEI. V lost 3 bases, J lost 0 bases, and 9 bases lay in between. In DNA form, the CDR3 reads TGTGCCAGCAGTGAGAGACAGTCCTCTGGGGCCAACGTCCTGACTTTC. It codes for CASSERQSSGANVLTF.

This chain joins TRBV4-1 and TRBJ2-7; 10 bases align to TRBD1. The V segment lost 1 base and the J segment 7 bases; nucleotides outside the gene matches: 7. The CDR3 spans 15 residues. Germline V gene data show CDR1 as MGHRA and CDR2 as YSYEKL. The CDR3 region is CASSQVPGTGDEQYF. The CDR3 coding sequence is TGCGCCAGCAGCCAAGTACCCGGGACAGGGGATGAGCAGTACTTC.

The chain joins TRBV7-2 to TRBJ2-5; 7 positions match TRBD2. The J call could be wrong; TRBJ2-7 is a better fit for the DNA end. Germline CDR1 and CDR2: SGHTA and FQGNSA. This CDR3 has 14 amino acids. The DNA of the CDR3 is TGTGCCAGCAGCCCTCGGGGGGACCAATACGAGCAGTACTTC. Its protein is CASSPRGDQYEQYF.

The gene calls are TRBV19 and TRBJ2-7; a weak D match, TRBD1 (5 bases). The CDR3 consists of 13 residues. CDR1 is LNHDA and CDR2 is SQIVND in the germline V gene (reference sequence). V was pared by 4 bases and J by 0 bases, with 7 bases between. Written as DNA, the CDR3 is TGTGCCAGTAGTAGACAGAGCTCCTACGAGCAGTACTTC. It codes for CASSRQSSYEQYF. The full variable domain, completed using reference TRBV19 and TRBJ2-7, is DGGITQSPKYLFRKEGQNVTLSCEQNLNHDAMYWYRQDPGQGLRLIYYSQIVNDFQKGDIAEGYSVSREKKESFPLTVTSAQKNPTAFYLCASSRQSSYEQYFGPGTRLTVT.

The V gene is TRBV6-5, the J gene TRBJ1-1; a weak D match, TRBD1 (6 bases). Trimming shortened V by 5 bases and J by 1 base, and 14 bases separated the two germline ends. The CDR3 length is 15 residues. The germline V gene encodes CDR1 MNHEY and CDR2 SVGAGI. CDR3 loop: CASSHQVTGNTEAFF. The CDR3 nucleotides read TGTGCCAGCAGTCACCAGGTGACAGGGAACACTGAAGCTTTCTTT.